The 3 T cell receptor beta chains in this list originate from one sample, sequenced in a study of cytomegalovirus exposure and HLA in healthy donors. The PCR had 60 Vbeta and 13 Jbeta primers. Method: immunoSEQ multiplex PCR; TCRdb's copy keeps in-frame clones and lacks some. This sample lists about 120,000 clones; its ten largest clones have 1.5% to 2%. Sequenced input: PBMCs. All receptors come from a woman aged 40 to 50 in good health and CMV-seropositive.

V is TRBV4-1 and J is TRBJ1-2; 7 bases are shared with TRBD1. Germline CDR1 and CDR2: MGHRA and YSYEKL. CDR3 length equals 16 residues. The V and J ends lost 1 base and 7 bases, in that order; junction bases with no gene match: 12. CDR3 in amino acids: CASSQVWAGTESGYTF. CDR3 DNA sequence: TGCGCCAGCAGCCAAGTTTGGGCCGGGACAGAGTCTGGCTACACCTTC.

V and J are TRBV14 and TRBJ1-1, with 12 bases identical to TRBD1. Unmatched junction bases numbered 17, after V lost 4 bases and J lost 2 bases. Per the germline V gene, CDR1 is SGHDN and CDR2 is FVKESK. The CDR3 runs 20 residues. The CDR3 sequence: CASSRRGTGGRTFQNTEAFF. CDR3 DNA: TGTGCCAGCAGCCGGCGTGGGACAGGGGGCCGGACTTTTCAAAACACTGAAGCTTTCTTT.

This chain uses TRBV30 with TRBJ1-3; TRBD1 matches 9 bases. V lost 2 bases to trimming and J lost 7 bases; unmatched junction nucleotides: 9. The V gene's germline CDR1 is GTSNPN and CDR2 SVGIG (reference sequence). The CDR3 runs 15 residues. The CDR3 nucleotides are TGTGCCTGGAGTACCTACAGGGGGCAAGGGAACACCATATATTTT. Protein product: CAWSTYRGQGNTIYF.